A single TCR beta chain is shown here with its context. This clonotype was detected a few times. Its antigen target is currently unknown. Qualities for individual bases were not recorded, and no much larger clone is one base off. The time point tag for this specimen amounts to: healthy volunteer bleed at 2 weeks. Total RNA was extracted from unfractionated whole blood that had been collected in Tempus Blood RNA tubes. Roughly 5 healthy volunteers were used as TCR sequencing controls and were bled at day 0, 2 weeks and 6 weeks. Libraries came from RACE. Sequenced on a NextSeq 500. During library preparation, unique molecular identifiers were attached to individual cDNA molecules so that TCRs could be counted in a quantitative, reproducible way. The authors' pipeline ran thus. A median of about 89,000 TCRs per sample was observed, with a range of 23,224 to 690,600. The Decombinator software suite was used to annotate the V, J and CDR3 of the TCR reads. For the PS versus PT1 abundance plots, all samples were subsampled to the same number of TCRs (28,000). Expanded TCRs were defined as absent before sensitization and observed at least eight times at the 2-week time point. TCRdb cleaned the public reads at Q25 with fastp, built clones with MiXCR and kept in-frame beta chains. Here each entry gathers all rows of one CDR3 protein and keeps the most common genes and DNA. The V and J calls and clone size are TCRdb's, not the authors'. The sample data list some 90,000 distinct CDR3 sequences, and approximately 9.7% of these were observed just once. Roughly 3.1% of the sample rests with the top ten.

After removal of 7 bases from V and 4 bases from J, the junction retains 6 bases not matched to a gene. The germline V gene sets CDR1 to SNHLY and CDR2 to FYNNEI. The CDR3, cysteine through phenylalanine, is 14 amino acids long. Only the CDR3 part of the read is kept: 42 bases, read in frame from the first base. This record comes from a study of human T cells and chemical hapten exposure (TCRdb year 2021). With respect to the entire study: Libraries were combined into a pool for sequencing, and differences in TCR yield between samples came mainly from small differences in library volumes within the pool. From each blood RNA sample, both TCR alpha and TCR beta chains were sequenced. Peripheral blood TCR repertoire changes were tracked in vivo in alopecia patients during primary and secondary sensitization to the hapten diphenylcyclopropenone (DPC).

On the study overall, not on this receptor specifically: DPC sensitization did not change how many TCRs were above 1 in 1000 frequency, and no evidence was found of alterations in global repertoire structure. Repeated subsampling changed both the strength of the expansion versus patch-test correlation and the threshold at which that correlation became significant.

The receptor's source is a female donor in good health. Some clones in this sample may be carry-over from other donors' samples. Sequencing was done on a sample of whole blood. The sequence is built from TRBV2 and TRBJ2-1; 8 of the junction bases match TRBD1. The DNA reads as follows: TGTGCCAGCATAAGGGACAGGATGTACAATGAGCAGTTCTTC. Its product reads: CASIRDRMYNEQFF.